This record covers a single TCR beta chain. Its antigen is unknown. The sample holds no much larger clone one base away, and base qualities are not on file. This entry belongs to a study of siplizumab effects on memory and regulatory T cells (dated by TCRdb to between 2019 and 2020). About the full investigation: The effect of the anti-CD2 antibody siplizumab on alloreactive T-cell subsets was examined in allogeneic mixed lymphocyte reactions constructed from human PBMCs.

Library method: the immunoSEQ multiplex PCR assay. Each sample had 9 x 10^4 or so TCR templates assayed by the deep sequencing platform. Genomic DNA extracted from sorted T cells was used for TCRbeta CDR3 sequencing. Regarding the original processing steps: The R programming language was used for the clonal analysis of the TCRbeta CDR3 data. Alloreactive CD4+ and CD8+ clones were defined by comparing unstimulated samples with post-reaction CFSE-low samples. By matching sequences to the repertoires of sorted unstimulated Treg and non-Treg cells, each alloreactive CD4+ clone was assigned a regulatory or non-regulatory origin. TCRdb's version of the immuneACCESS table is confined to in-frame rearrangements and falls short of the full clone set. An unresolved V gene accounts for under half of the shortfall where checked; the remainder is of unknown origin. D and trimming were read from the DNA, whereas the V and J calls and clone size are those reported in that table. The sample table records roughly 60,000 clones; over 90% of these occur just once. About 40% of the sample rests with the top ten.

The germline ends are 15 bases apart after V is trimmed by 4 bases and J by 2 bases. Per the germline V gene, MGHRA is the CDR1 and YSYEKL is the CDR2. The CDR3 starts with the cysteine, ends with the phenylalanine, and has 16 residues. The CDR3 DNA has 48 bases and is translated from base 1. Here is what the overall study found, with its caveats: Among mappable alloreactive CD4+ clones, the Treg-derived fraction averaged approximately 69% with siplizumab versus 25% to 30% in control reactions. Unstimulated naive T cells appeared more diverse than memory T cells, and naive cells seemed to contribute substantially to the alloresponse. Because sequences at frequencies below about 10^-5 were poorly captured, only a minor fraction of alloreactive clones could be mapped back to unstimulated subsets. Siplizumab significantly lowered the cumulative frequency of alloreactive sequences that could be traced to unstimulated CD4+ memory T cells. A naive or memory phenotype could not be assigned to roughly 80-97% of proliferating CD4+ or CD8+ clones. No functional confirmation was obtained for the suppressive function of proliferating Tregs from siplizumab cultures.

Sorted unstimulated T cells, along with proliferating T cells recovered from mixed lymphocyte reactions, underwent TCRbeta CDR3 sequencing. Fresh whole blood from approximately ten HLA-typed healthy donors was used to isolate PBMCs. This clonotype originated in a human donor in good health. Material: CD8+ T cells sorted from blood. This chain joins TRBV4-1 to TRBJ2-1; the D region possibly corresponds to TRBD2 (6 bases align). CDR3 reads: CASSPKLANPYNEQFF. The nucleotides are TGCGCCAGCAGCCCCAAACTAGCCAACCCCTACAATGAGCAGTTCTTC.